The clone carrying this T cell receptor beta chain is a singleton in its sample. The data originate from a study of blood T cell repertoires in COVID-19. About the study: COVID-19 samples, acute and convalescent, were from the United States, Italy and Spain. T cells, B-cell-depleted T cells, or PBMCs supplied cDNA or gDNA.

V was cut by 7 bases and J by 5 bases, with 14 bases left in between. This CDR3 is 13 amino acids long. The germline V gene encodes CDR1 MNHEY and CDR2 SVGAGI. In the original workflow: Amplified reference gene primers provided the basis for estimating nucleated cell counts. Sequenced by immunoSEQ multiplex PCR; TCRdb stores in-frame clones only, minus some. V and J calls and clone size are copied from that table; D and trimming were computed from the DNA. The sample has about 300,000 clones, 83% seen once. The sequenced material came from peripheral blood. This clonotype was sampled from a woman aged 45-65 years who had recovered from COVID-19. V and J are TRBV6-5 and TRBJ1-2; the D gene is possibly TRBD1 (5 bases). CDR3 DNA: TGTGCCAGCACCCCGGCGGGGCCTTATGGCTACACCTTC. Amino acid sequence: CASTPAGPYGYTF.